What follows are 28 T cell receptor beta chains derived from one specimen sequenced in a study of a mutant IDH1 vaccine in newly diagnosed glioma listed by TCRdb under 2021. Receptor amplification or capture employed the immunoSEQ multiplex PCR assay. This is the immuneACCESS table as TCRdb keeps it, with only in-frame sequences that have V and J called. A part of the clones is gone; compared with another copy, unresolved V genes explain less than half, and the rest is unexplained. This sample gives about 30,000 clones in total; 70% to 90% of them show up just once. The ten largest clones capture around 2.5% of the sample. The sample's time point label, decoded: week 23, last vaccination. Every vaccine dose consisted of 300 ug of a 20-mer mutant IDH1 peptide in Montanide, administered subcutaneously together with topical imiquimod. Their cognate antigens are unknown. Source: PBMCs, taken from a glioma patient whose treatment included an IDH1 peptide vaccine. The origin of the receptors is a man aged 40-50 years with glioma.

V usage is TRBV19 and J usage is TRBJ2-4; D ambiguous. The germline V gene has CDR1 LNHDA and CDR2 SQIVND (reference sequence). The V end lost 1 base, the J end lost 0 bases, and 4 bases lay between the germline ends. The length of the CDR3 is 14 residues. DNA for the CDR3: TGTGCCAGTAGTATAGGGCTAGCCAAAAACATTCAGTACTTC. Translation gives CASSIGLAKNIQYF.

This chain joins TRBV4-1 and TRBJ2-3; the D is unclear. V was pared by 1 base and J by 5 bases, with 10 bases between. CDR3 size: 14 residues. The V gene's germline CDR1 is MGHRA and CDR2 YSYEKL. The CDR3 protein is CASSQGSDGDTQYF. DNA for the CDR3: TGCGCCAGCAGCCAAGGGTCGGACGGAGATACGCAGTATTTT.

The CDR3 nucleotides read TGTGCCAGCCGCGGACCAGGATCGGGGAATTCACCCCTCCACTTT. Amino acids: CASRGPGSGNSPLHF. The V and J genes are TRBV6-1 and TRBJ1-6; no definite D call. Germline-derived CDR1 and CDR2 are MNHNS and SASEGT. V gave up 8 bases and J gave up 7 bases, with 18 bases separating them. CDR3 length: 15 amino acids.

The chain couples TRBV7-8 to TRBJ1-2; TRBD1 agrees at 7 bases. CDR3 length equals 15 residues. Germline V gene lookup returns CDR1 SGHVS and CDR2 FQNEAQ. The J segment lost 5 bases and the V segment lost 5 bases, leaving 11 bases of the junction unmatched. CDR3 loop: CASSSRQGGEYGYTF. In DNA form, the CDR3 reads TGTGCCAGCAGCAGTCGACAGGGAGGGGAGTATGGCTACACCTTC.

The genes are TRBV4-3 and TRBJ2-1, with D hard to call. There are 13 residues in the CDR3. V was shortened by 3 bases and J by 5 bases, with 8 bases between the two germline ends. Per germline, CDR1 LGHNA and CDR2 YSLEER. The CDR3 region is CASSQWLDNEQFF. CDR3 in DNA: TGCGCCAGCAGCCAGTGGTTGGACAATGAGCAGTTCTTC.

V is TRBV4-1 and J is TRBJ1-2; 7 nucleotides match TRBD1. V lost 4 bases, J lost 5 bases, and 10 bases stayed unmatched. The CDR3 sequence is 15 residues long. CDR1 is MGHRA, CDR2 YSYEKL, per germline. As DNA, the CDR3 is TGCGCCAGCAGCCGATCTGAAGGGGGCGCTTATGGCTACACCTTC. Translating it yields CASSRSEGGAYGYTF.

V gene TRBV6-6 combines with J gene TRBJ2-7, with a tentative D call TRBD2 (5 bases). The CDR3 length is 13 residues. CDR1 and CDR2 from the germline V gene are MNHNY and SVGAGI (reference sequence). The V gene lost 7 bases and the J gene lost 3 bases, with 13 bases spanning the gap. The CDR3 reads CASKAGELYEQYF. The CDR3 DNA follows: TGTGCCAGCAAGGCCGGGGAACTCTACGAGCAGTACTTC.

The chain combines TRBV28 with TRBJ2-2; 9 bases fit TRBD2. Germline CDR1 is MDHEN and CDR2 is SYDVKM. The CDR3 has 15 residues. V lost 8 bases to trimming and J lost 4 bases; unmatched junction nucleotides: 8. The CDR3 DNA reads as TGTGCCAGCGGTAGCGGGAGAGCGATCACCGGGGAGCTGTTTTTT. It yields the protein CASGSGRAITGELFF.

This chain uses TRBV28 with TRBJ2-7; 10 bases map to TRBD1. CDR3 length: 16 amino acids. Germline CDR1 and CDR2: MDHEN and SYDVKM. V lost 10 bases, J lost 7 bases, and 19 bases stayed unmatched. CDR3 in amino acids: CATKGKGGTGALEQYF. CDR3 nucleotide sequence: TGTGCCACCAAGGGAAAAGGGGGGACAGGGGCCTTGGAGCAGTACTTC.

This clone was picked up one time. V usage is TRBV27 and J usage is TRBJ1-1, with D maybe TRBD1 (6 bases). CDR1 MNHEY and CDR2 SMNVEV come from the germline V gene (reference sequence). The CDR3 has 14 amino acids. V was trimmed by 4 bases and J by 1 base, leaving 10 bases between them. CDR3 loop: CASSSPGENTEAFF. The CDR3 coding sequence is TGTGCCAGCAGTTCCCCAGGGGAGAACACTGAAGCTTTCTTT.

V gene TRBV27 combines with J gene TRBJ2-3; the D gene is possibly TRBD2 (5 bases). CDR3 length equals 14 residues. V lost 1 base and J 5 bases, leaving 10 bases between the germline ends. The germline V gene has CDR1 MNHEY and CDR2 SMNVEV (reference sequence). CDR3 DNA: TGTGCCAGCAGTTTATTAAGGGAGTTAGATACGCAGTATTTT. Protein product: CASSLLRELDTQYF.

In nucleotides, the CDR3 is TGTGCCAGCAGCCTCCCAATCACAGATACGCAGTATTTT. It yields the protein CASSLPITDTQYF. The chain carries TRBV5-4 and TRBJ2-3; D is uncertain. This CDR3 is 13 amino acids long. Trimming shortened V by 4 bases and J by 2 bases, and 8 bases separated the two germline ends. Per the germline V gene, CDR1 is SGHNT and CDR2 is YYREEE (reference sequence).

CDR3 coding DNA: TGTGCCAGCAGCTTCCCTCCCGGGACAGACATTGTCGATGAGCAGTTCTTC. Translating it yields CASSFPPGTDIVDEQFF. The chain combines TRBV7-9 with TRBJ2-1; the match to TRBD1 covers 7 bases. This CDR3 has 17 residues. The trim removed 3 bases at V and 8 bases at J, leaving 16 bases unmatched. Germline V CDR1 and CDR2: SEHNR, FQNEAQ (reference sequence). The full variable domain, completed using reference TRBV7-9 and TRBJ2-1, is DTGVSQNPRHKITKRGQNVTFRCDPISEHNRLYWYRQTLGQGPEFLTYFQNEAQLEKSRLLSDRFSAERPKGSFSTLEIQRTEQGDSAMYLCASSFPPGTDIVDEQFFGPGTRLTVL.

The rearrangement uses TRBV5-1 and TRBJ1-1, with TRBD1 matching 9 bases. The germline CDR1 and CDR2 sequences are SGHRS and YFSETQ. The CDR3 extends over 14 amino acids. V shed 5 bases and J 4 bases; nucleotides not matched to a gene: 6. CDR3 residues: CASRGQGDSTEAFF. DNA of the CDR3: TGCGCCAGCAGGGGACAGGGTGATAGCACTGAAGCTTTCTTT.

The V gene is TRBV4-3, the J gene TRBJ1-3; D not certain. Trimming cost V 0 bases and J 0 bases, with 12 bases left between them. Germline lookup yields CDR1 LGHNA and CDR2 YSLEER. The CDR3 length is 17 residues. CDR3 residues: CASSQDVGRASGNTIYF. CDR3 bases: TGCGCCAGCAGCCAAGATGTAGGCAGAGCCTCTGGAAACACCATATATTTT.

J is TRBJ1-1 and V is TRBV18, with D possibly being TRBD1 (5 bases). V lost 2 bases and J 6 bases, leaving 13 bases between the germline ends. The CDR3 is made up of 14 amino acids. Germline CDR1 reads KGHSH; CDR2 reads LQKENI. This CDR3 reads CASSPGRDISEAFF. As DNA, the CDR3 is TGTGCCAGCTCACCAGGCAGGGATATATCTGAAGCTTTCTTT. Combining the CDR3 with reference TRBV18 and TRBJ1-1 gives the whole variable domain NAGVMQNPRHLVRRRGQEARLRCSPMKGHSHVYWYRQLPEEGLKFMVYLQKENIIDESGMPKERFSAEFPKEGPSILRIQQVVRGDSAAYFCASSPGRDISEAFFGQGTRLTVV.

This chain uses TRBV2 with TRBJ1-2; no definite D call. Per germline, CDR1 SNHLY and CDR2 FYNNEI. V lost 3 bases, J lost 5 bases, and 16 bases lay in between. The CDR3 is 15 residues long. This chain's CDR3 is CASSERASAGYGYTF. The CDR3 bases are TGTGCCAGCAGTGAGCGGGCCTCAGCGGGGTATGGCTACACCTTC.

V is TRBV7-6 and J is TRBJ2-3; 8 positions agree with TRBD2. There are 13 residues in the CDR3. Germline V CDR1 and CDR2: SGHVS, FNYEAQ. V lost 6 bases, J lost 1 base, and 0 bases stayed unmatched. The CDR3 bases are TGTGCCAGCAGACTAGCGGGCACAGATACGCAGTATTTT. Protein sequence: CASRLAGTDTQYF.

The V gene is TRBV6-1, the J gene TRBJ2-5, with TRBD2 as a possible D gene (6 bases). Germline loops: CDR1 MNHNS, CDR2 SASEGT. The CDR3 sequence is 15 residues long. Trimming took off 3 bases at V and 10 bases at J, with 21 bases between the two ends. CDR3 sequence reads: CASSERFEVGGDQYF. The CDR3 DNA reads TGTGCCAGCAGTGAGAGGTTCGAAGTCGGAGGGGACCAGTACTTC.

As concerns this clone: One end of the junction fails to match germline, which may point to a read error. The genes are TRBV6-5 and TRBJ1-6; unclear D gene. CDR3 length: 16 amino acids. Germline V gene lookup returns CDR1 MNHEY and CDR2 SVGAGI. For the CDR3, the DNA is TGTGCCAGCAGTTACGTTAGCCTCTCCCATAATTCACCCCTCCACTTT. This gives the protein CASSYVSLSHNSPLHF.

This chain links TRBV15 with TRBJ1-2; 7 nucleotides align to TRBD1. J gave up 9 bases and V 4 bases, and 5 bases lay outside the gene matches. The CDR3 is 12 residues long. CDR1 and CDR2 from the germline V gene are LNHNV and YYDKDF (reference sequence). This CDR3 is CATSKEDRRYTF. As DNA, the CDR3 is TGTGCCACCAGCAAAGAGGACAGGCGCTACACCTTC.

This clone was seen a single time. The CDR3 sequence: CASSLVGLDTEAFF. CDR3 coding DNA: TGTGCCAGCAGCTTAGTAGGGTTGGACACTGAAGCTTTCTTT. The chain links TRBV7-9 to TRBJ1-1; D is ambiguous. V was trimmed by 1 base and J by 3 bases, leaving 9 bases between them. The CDR3 runs 14 residues. Germline V gives CDR1 SEHNR, CDR2 FQNEAQ (reference sequence).

The table lists this clone with a count of one. This chain connects TRBV18 to TRBJ1-2; possible D gene TRBD1, 5 bases. Trimming took 4 bases from V and 3 from J, leaving 12 bases between them. CDR1 is KGHSH and CDR2 is LQKENI in the germline V gene. The CDR3 runs 14 residues. The CDR3 protein is CASSLAGSYYGYTF. CDR3 nucleotides: TGTGCCAGCTCACTTGCAGGGAGCTACTATGGCTACACCTTC.

This clone was counted only a few times. The CDR3 here is CSGGHPNTEAFF. DNA for the CDR3: TGCAGCGGGGGACATCCGAACACTGAAGCTTTCTTT. V is TRBV29-1 and J is TRBJ1-1; D is possibly TRBD1 (6 bases). The CDR3 has 12 residues. Between the trimmed V and J ends, which lost 7 bases and 1 base, there was a span of 10 bases. Per germline, CDR1 SQVTM and CDR2 ANQGSEA.

The V call is TRBV19, the J call TRBJ2-5, with 10 bases matching TRBD2. The CDR3 spans 15 residues. The ends lost 2 bases at V and 2 bases at J; junction bases unmatched: 2. CDR1 LNHDA and CDR2 SQIVND come from the germline V gene (reference sequence). The CDR3 nucleotides are TGTGCCAGTAGTATACTTAGCGGGGGGCAAGAGACCCAGTACTTC. Encoded protein: CASSILSGGQETQYF.

This chain uses TRBV4-1 with TRBJ1-1; no reliable D call. CDR1 is MGHRA and CDR2 is YSYEKL in the germline V gene. Deletions cut 4 bases from V and 0 bases from J, with 24 bases between. This CDR3 has 19 amino acids. CDR3 in amino acids: CASSRVTVAQSFVNTEAFF. CDR3 nucleotides: TGCGCCAGCAGCCGCGTTACCGTCGCCCAGAGCTTCGTGAACACTGAAGCTTTCTTT.

The chain recombines TRBV6-5 with TRBJ2-1; no firm D call. The length of the CDR3 is 15 residues. The germline CDR1 and CDR2 sequences are MNHEY and SVGAGI. V shed 5 bases and J shed 9 bases, with 20 bases lying between them. The DNA for the CDR3 is TGTGCCAGCAGTCTTAGCCGCTACTCCGGCGGTGAGCAGTTCTTC. Translated, it gives CASSLSRYSGGEQFF.

The chain is built from TRBV9 and TRBJ2-1, with TRBD2 matching over 11 bases. V was pared by 3 bases and J by 2 bases, with 7 bases of the junction left unmatched. Germline V gives CDR1 SGDLS, CDR2 YYNGEE. This CDR3 is built from 17 residues. The chain's CDR3 is CASSEGLAVDTYNEQFF. As DNA, the CDR3 is TGTGCCAGCAGCGAGGGACTAGCGGTAGATACCTACAATGAGCAGTTCTTC.